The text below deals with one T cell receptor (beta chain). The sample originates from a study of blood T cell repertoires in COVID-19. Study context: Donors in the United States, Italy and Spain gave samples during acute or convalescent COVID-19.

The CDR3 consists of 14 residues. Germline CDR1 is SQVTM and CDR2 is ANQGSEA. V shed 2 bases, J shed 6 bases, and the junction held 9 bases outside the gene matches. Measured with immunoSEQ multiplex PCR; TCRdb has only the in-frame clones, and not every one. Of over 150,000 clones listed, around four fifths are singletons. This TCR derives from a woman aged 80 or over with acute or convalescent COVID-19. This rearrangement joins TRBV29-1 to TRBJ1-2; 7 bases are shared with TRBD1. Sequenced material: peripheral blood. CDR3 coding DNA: TGCAGCGTTGAACAGACCTACAGGGGTGATGGCTACACCTTC. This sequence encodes CSVEQTYRGDGYTF.